Following are 14 T cell receptor beta chains from one sample sequenced in a study of blood T cell repertoires in COVID-19. Method: immunoSEQ multiplex PCR; TCRdb's copy keeps in-frame clones and lacks some. This sample carries about 170,000 clones, 84% of them seen once, and the ten largest clones take roughly 2.5%. Sequencing was carried out using peripheral blood. These receptors were obtained from an elderly woman with COVID-19, enrolled during active disease.

V is TRBV4-2 and J is TRBJ2-1; 7 nucleotides line up with TRBD2. V dropped 5 bases and J dropped 3; count of bases not matched to a gene: 7. Per germline, CDR1 LGHNA and CDR2 YNFKEQ. The CDR3 extends over 15 amino acids. CDR3 residues: CASSLEAGSYNEQFF. CDR3 coding DNA: TGTGCCAGCAGCTTGGAAGCGGGAAGCTACAATGAGCAGTTCTTC.

CDR3 region: CAWSVAGFYEQYF. The CDR3 DNA reads TGTGCCTGGAGTGTAGCGGGCTTCTACGAGCAGTACTTC. The chain links TRBV30 to TRBJ2-7, with a possible D match to TRBD2 (6 bases). V lost 0 bases to trimming and J lost 3 bases, with 9 bases between them. The germline V gene has CDR1 GTSNPN and CDR2 SVGIG (reference sequence). The CDR3 has 13 amino acids.

This clone was seen once. As DNA, the CDR3 is TGTGCCAGCAGTTTATTGTCTATAGGGGCGAAGACCCAGTACTTC. Translated, it gives CASSLLSIGAKTQYF. The rearrangement links TRBV27 to TRBJ2-5, with a weak D call TRBD1 (5 bases). The CDR3 covers 15 residues. Germline V gene lookup returns CDR1 MNHEY and CDR2 SMNVEV (reference sequence). The V end was cut by 1 base, the J end by 6 bases, with 15 bases between.

The rearrangement joins TRBV19 to TRBJ2-7, with unresolved D. This CDR3 has 14 residues. The V end was cut by 5 bases, the J end by 3 bases, with 14 bases between. Germline V gene lookup returns CDR1 LNHDA and CDR2 SQIVND (reference sequence). The DNA of the CDR3 is TGTGCCAGTAGTCCAACGGAGTTTTACTACGAGCAGTACTTC. This gives the protein CASSPTEFYYEQYF. The variable domain in full, with the rest retrieved from reference TRBV19 and TRBJ2-7, is DGGITQSPKYLFRKEGQNVTLSCEQNLNHDAMYWYRQDPGQGLRLIYYSQIVNDFQKGDIAEGYSVSREKKESFPLTVTSAQKNPTAFYLCASSPTEFYYEQYFGPGTRLTVT.

This chain connects TRBV5-1 to TRBJ1-1; TRBD1 matches 8 bases. Germline loops: CDR1 SGHRS, CDR2 YFSETQ. This CDR3 spans 15 amino acids. V lost 3 bases and J lost 4; bases outside the gene matches: 8. CDR3 residues: CASSSLTGVFTEAFF. DNA for the CDR3: TGCGCCAGCAGCTCACTGACAGGGGTATTCACTGAAGCTTTCTTT. Combining the CDR3 with reference TRBV5-1 and TRBJ1-1 gives the whole variable domain KAGVTQTPRYLIKTRGQQVTLSCSPISGHRSVSWYQQTPGQGLQFLFEYFSETQRNKGNFPGRFSGRQFSNSRSEMNVSTLELGDSALYLCASSSLTGVFTEAFFGQGTRLTVV.

The J gene is TRBJ2-5, the V gene TRBV21-1; TRBD1, the table's D call, was not compared with the DNA. TRBV21-1 has pseudogene status. This CDR3 is built from 14 residues. The CDR3 DNA reads as TGTGCCAGCAGCAAAGCGTCAGTTAAAGAGACCCAGTACTTC. It translates to CASSKASVKETQYF.

The chain couples TRBV5-1 to TRBJ2-3, with D unresolved. Looked up from germline, CDR1 is SGHRS and CDR2 is YFSETQ. Trimming removed 2 bases from V and 2 bases from J, with 6 bases in between. CDR3 length: 13 residues. Here the CDR3 reads CASSFEYTDTQYF. The CDR3 bases are TGCGCCAGCAGCTTTGAGTACACAGATACGCAGTATTTT.

The V and J genes are TRBV3-1 (or the pseudogene TRBV3-2) and TRBJ1-5; D gene uncertain. V was trimmed by 0 bases and J by 3 bases, leaving 12 bases between them. Germline assignment: CDR1 LGHDT and CDR2 YNNKEL (reference sequence). The CDR3 spans 16 residues. The CDR3 loop reads CASSQDMGRPNQPQHF. CDR3 DNA: TGTGCCAGCAGCCAAGATATGGGCAGACCCAATCAGCCCCAGCATTTT.

The chain has TRBV7-2 and TRBJ1-1; tentative D call: TRBD1 (6 bases). Germline V gene lookup returns CDR1 SGHTA and CDR2 FQGNSA. This CDR3 spans 16 amino acids. Trimming removed 3 bases from V and 1 base from J, with 15 bases in between. CDR3 DNA sequence: TGTGCCAGCAGCTTGCAAATCGGGACAACGAACACTGAAGCTTTCTTT. As protein: CASSLQIGTTNTEAFF.

The chain combines TRBV6-5 with TRBJ2-7, with 8 bases that match TRBD1. Germline V gene lookup returns CDR1 MNHEY and CDR2 SVGAGI. This CDR3 has 14 amino acids. Unmatched junction bases numbered 2, after V lost 2 bases and J lost 2 bases. The CDR3 region is CASSYGQGPYEQYF. The CDR3 nucleotides read TGTGCCAGCAGTTACGGACAGGGCCCCTACGAGCAGTACTTC.

The chain employs TRBV6-6 and TRBJ1-4, with unresolved D. The CDR3 totals 14 residues. CDR1 MNHNY and CDR2 SVGAGI come from the germline V gene (reference sequence). Trimming pared 4 bases from V and 0 bases from J, leaving 6 bases between. CDR3 DNA: TGTGCCAGCAGTTCTGTTGCAACTAATGAAAAACTGTTTTTT. This sequence encodes CASSSVATNEKLFF.

V usage is TRBV6-6 and J usage is TRBJ1-2; D gene unclear. The germline CDR1 and CDR2 sequences are MNHNY and SVGAGI (reference sequence). The V end was cut by 4 bases, the J end by 7 bases, with 10 bases between. The CDR3 length is 12 residues. DNA of the CDR3: TGTGCCAGCAGTTCGGCCGGGATTGGCTACACCTTC. Residues: CASSSAGIGYTF.

The J gene is TRBJ1-1, the V gene TRBV6-1, with a possible D match to TRBD1 (6 bases). Germline loops: CDR1 MNHNS, CDR2 SASEGT. Trimming cost V 10 bases and J 0 bases, with 12 bases left between them. The length of the CDR3 is 13 residues. The chain's CDR3 is CANREGLNTEAFF. In DNA, the CDR3 is TGTGCCAACAGGGAAGGGCTGAACACTGAAGCTTTCTTT.

The chain carries TRBV18 and TRBJ2-7; 11 bases are a match to TRBD2. V lost 8 bases and J lost 2; bases outside the gene matches: 8. The length of the CDR3 is 15 residues. Germline-derived CDR1 and CDR2 are KGHSH and LQKENI. CDR3: CASLHTSGGPYEQYF. In nucleotides, the CDR3 is TGTGCCAGCCTTCATACTAGCGGGGGACCCTACGAGCAGTACTTC.